The 27 T cell receptor beta chains in this list originate from one sample, sequenced in a study of patients with pleural tuberculosis. In TCRdb, the reads were re-called with MiXCR into one record per CDR3 protein. The sample contains tens of thousands of distinct CDR3 sequences, around 7% of which appear only once. The receptors were sampled from a human donor with pleural tuberculosis.

In regard to this clonotype: A much larger clone lies one base from this, so it may be a read error. The genes are TRBV5-2 and TRBJ1-1. TRBV5-2 is a pseudogene segment. The CDR3 contains 13 residues. The CDR3, as DNA: TGTGCCAGTACCCCGTTCACGAACACTGAAGCTTTCTTT. Amino acid sequence: CASTPFTNTEAFF.

This clonotype came up many times. The V and J genes are TRBV11-2 and TRBJ2-5, with D unclear. There are 13 residues in the CDR3. Per the germline V gene, CDR1 is SGHAT and CDR2 is FQNNGV. In DNA, the CDR3 is TGTGAGAGCTCTCCAGCGCTCCAAGAGACCCAGTACTTC. This translates into CESSPALQETQYF.

This clonotype has at least ten counts. The J gene is TRBJ2-7, the V gene TRBV27, with D possibly matching TRBD2 (5 bases). CDR1 is MNHEY and CDR2 is SMNVEV in the germline V gene (reference sequence). Trimming shortened V by 5 bases and J by 4 bases, and 9 bases separated the two germline ends. CDR3 length: 12 residues. The CDR3 region has the DNA TGTGCCAGCAGTGAGGGCCCGTACGAGCAGTACTTC. Its protein is CASSEGPYEQYF.

There are many counts of this clonotype. The gene calls are TRBV28 and TRBJ2-7, with 8 bases lining up with TRBD1. J lost 5 bases, V lost 5 bases, and 2 bases had no gene match. The CDR3 length is 12 residues. From germline, CDR1 is MDHEN and CDR2 SYDVKM. CDR3 nucleotide sequence: TGTGCCAGCAGTCAGGACAGGGACGAGCAGTACTTC. As protein: CASSQDRDEQYF. Based on the CDR3 plus reference TRBV28 and TRBJ2-7, the full variable domain is DVKVTQSSRYLVKRTGEKVFLECVQDMDHENMFWYRQDPGLGLRLIYFSYDVKMKEKGDIPEGYSVSREKKERFSLILESASTNQTSMYLCASSQDRDEQYFGPGTRLTVT.

A note on this clonotype: This sequence may be a read error, since a much larger clone differs from it by one base. The chain uses TRBV11-2 and TRBJ2-3; a possible D gene is TRBD2 (6 bases). Germline values: CDR1 SGHAT, CDR2 FQNNGV. Trimming left V 5 bases short and J 5 bases short, with 14 bases between. The CDR3 is 14 amino acids. The CDR3 loop reads CASSPGAAGDTQYF. The CDR3 DNA reads as TGTGCCAGCAGCCCTGGGGCAGCGGGAGATACGCAGTATTTT. Full variable domain (remainder filled in from reference TRBV11-2 and TRBJ2-3): EAGVAQSPRYKIIEKRQSVAFWCNPISGHATLYWYQQILGQGPKLLIQFQNNGVVDDSQLPKDRFSAERLKGVDSTLKIQPAKLEDSAVYLCASSPGAAGDTQYFGPGTRLTVL.

This clonotype has a count of ten or more. The rearrangement joins TRBV3-1 to TRBJ1-4, with no clear D. The CDR3 loop spans 14 amino acids. Per germline, CDR1 LGHDT and CDR2 YNNKEL (reference sequence). Trimming shortened V by 3 bases and J by 3 bases, and 8 bases separated the two germline ends. In DNA form, the CDR3 reads TGTGCCAGCAGCCAGGGTGGGGCTAATGAAAAACTGTTTTTT. Its translation is CASSQGGANEKLFF.

This clonotype showed up many times. The chain employs TRBV20-1 and TRBJ2-5, with 9 positions matching TRBD2. The J segment lost 4 bases and the V segment lost 6 bases, leaving 9 bases of the junction unmatched. This CDR3 is built from 14 residues. Germline CDR1 reads DFQATT; CDR2 reads SNEGSKA (reference sequence). The CDR3 DNA sequence: TGCAGTGCCAGTCCGGGACTAGCAAGAGAGACCCAGTACTTC. As protein: CSASPGLARETQYF.

This clonotype was counted many times. The chain has TRBV20-1 and TRBJ1-1, with 7 bases identical to TRBD1. Trimming cost V 3 bases and J 3 bases; bases outside gene matches: 7. The CDR3 contains 14 residues. Germline V gene sequence: CDR1 DFQATT, CDR2 SNEGSKA (reference sequence). CDR3 DNA: TGCAGTGCTAGGGTATCAGGGGGAGACACTGAAGCTTTCTTT. This translates into CSARVSGGDTEAFF.

This clonotype has at least ten counts. The rearrangement links TRBV24-1 to TRBJ2-3; 7 positions agree with TRBD1. V lost 4 bases and J lost 3; bases outside the gene matches: 3. The CDR3 extends over 14 amino acids. Germline assignment: CDR1 KGHDR and CDR2 SFDVKD. As DNA, the CDR3 is TGTGCCACCAGTGACCGACAGGGAACAGATACGCAGTATTTT. This codes for CATSDRQGTDTQYF.

This clonotype has ten or more counts. The J gene is TRBJ2-1, the V gene TRBV11-1, with D tentatively TRBD2 (6 bases). This CDR3 has 14 residues. Trimming stripped 7 bases from V and 2 bases from J, with 12 bases between. Germline CDR1 is SGHAT and CDR2 is FQDESV (reference sequence). The CDR3 region has the DNA TGTGCCAGCACCCTGCTAGCGCCCTACAATGAGCAGTTCTTC. Translation gives CASTLLAPYNEQFF.

This clonotype was counted at least ten times. V gene TRBV4-2 combines with J gene TRBJ2-1, with D maybe TRBD1 (6 bases). With 10 bases removed from V and 0 bases from J, the gap between germline ends came to 10 bases. CDR3 size: 13 residues. Germline V gene data show CDR1 as LGHNA and CDR2 as YNFKEQ. CDR3 amino acids: CATGESSYNEQFF. The CDR3 coding sequence is TGTGCCACAGGGGAGAGCTCCTACAATGAGCAGTTCTTC.

This clonotype was counted ten times or more. The V call is TRBV7-2, the J call TRBJ2-1; the match to TRBD1 covers 8 bases. V dropped 3 bases and J dropped 6; count of bases not matched to a gene: 4. Germline CDR1 is SGHTA and CDR2 is FQGNSA. The CDR3 runs 14 residues. CDR3 region: CASSFAGQGNEQFF. Written as DNA, the CDR3 is TGTGCCAGCAGCTTCGCTGGACAGGGCAATGAGCAGTTCTTC.

The table lists this clonotype with many counts. The chain links TRBV2 to TRBJ1-1; no reliable D call. The ends were cut back, 3 bases at V and 0 bases at J, with 20 bases in the middle. The CDR3 sequence is 18 residues long. The germline V gene encodes CDR1 SNHLY and CDR2 FYNNEI. CDR3 protein: CASSEVMLLGAMNTEAFF. The CDR3 coding sequence is TGTGCCAGCAGTGAGGTCATGCTCCTGGGAGCCATGAACACTGAAGCTTTCTTT.

At least ten counts were recorded for this clonotype. The rearrangement joins TRBV20-1 to TRBJ2-7, with 12 bases fitting TRBD2. With V trimmed by 5 bases and J by 4 bases, 3 bases remained unmatched. This CDR3 has 13 residues. The germline CDR1 and CDR2 sequences are DFQATT and SNEGSKA (reference sequence). In nucleotides, the CDR3 is TGCAGTGCTGAAACTAGCGGGAGGTACGAGCAGTACTTC. It specifies CSAETSGRYEQYF.

Many counts were recorded for this clonotype. The chain employs TRBV20-1 and TRBJ1-1; 9 bases match TRBD1. The CDR3 has 13 amino acids. The germline V gene encodes CDR1 DFQATT and CDR2 SNEGSKA (reference sequence). CDR3 in DNA: TGCAGCGTTACAGGGGGCCTTAACACTGAAGCTTTCTTT. Translated: CSVTGGLNTEAFF.

In this sample, this clonotype turned up a few times. This chain uses TRBV30 with TRBJ2-7; possible D gene TRBD2, 6 bases. The CDR3 runs 12 residues. V lost 5 bases to trimming and J lost 6 bases, with 14 bases between them. Per the germline V gene, CDR1 is GTSNPN and CDR2 is SVGIG (reference sequence). The CDR3: CAWAGLSGEQYF. The CDR3 nucleotides are TGTGCCTGGGCGGGACTTTCGGGCGAGCAGTACTTC.

This clonotype has ten or more counts. This chain uses TRBV11-2 with TRBJ2-7; maybe TRBD1 (6 bases). Between the trimmed V and J ends, which lost 4 bases and 2 bases, there was a span of 12 bases. The CDR3 length is 14 residues. The germline gives CDR1 SGHAT, CDR2 FQNNGV. CDR3 in amino acids: CASSSRGGPYEQYF. The CDR3 bases are TGTGCCAGCAGCTCCCGAGGGGGTCCCTACGAGCAGTACTTC.

This clonotype was recorded many times. This rearrangement joins TRBV20-1 to TRBJ2-3; TRBD1 is a possible D gene (5 bases). The CDR3 spans 15 residues. Germline CDR1 reads DFQATT; CDR2 reads SNEGSKA (reference sequence). The V end lost 6 bases, the J end lost 0 bases, and 16 bases lay between the germline ends. CDR3 sequence: CSAPFDRSSTDTQYF. CDR3 sequence (DNA): TGCAGTGCCCCCTTCGACAGATCTAGCACAGATACGCAGTATTTT.

This clonotype has at least ten counts. V gene TRBV28 combines with J gene TRBJ2-1; D unclear. The V and J ends lost 3 bases and 10 bases respectively, with 7 bases between them. Looked up from germline, CDR1 is MDHEN and CDR2 is SYDVKM. The CDR3 has 11 amino acids. CDR3 coding DNA: TGTGCCAGCAGTTTGGGTGGAGAGCAGTTCTTC. Translation: CASSLGGEQFF.

This clonotype was picked up many times. V gene TRBV13 combines with J gene TRBJ2-3; 13 nucleotides agree with TRBD2. The CDR3 has 15 residues. Germline V lookup: CDR1 PRHDT, CDR2 FYEKMQ (reference sequence). V shed 5 bases and J 4 bases; nucleotides not matched to a gene: 3. The DNA for the CDR3 is TGTGCCAGCAGCCTACTAGCGGGAGGGTCAGATACGCAGTATTTT. Translation gives CASSLLAGGSDTQYF.

This clonotype has ten or more counts. This rearrangement joins TRBV4-1 to TRBJ2-1; 14 bases align to TRBD2. Losses at the gene ends were 4 bases for V and 9 bases for J; bases not matched to a gene: 5. CDR1 is MGHRA and CDR2 is YSYEKL in the germline V gene. CDR3 size: 15 residues. The CDR3 loop is CASSPGTSGRLEQFF. The CDR3 DNA follows: TGCGCCAGCAGCCCCGGGACTAGCGGGAGACTTGAGCAGTTCTTC.

This clonotype was observed at least ten times. The V and J genes are TRBV28 and TRBJ1-3; D is unclear. This CDR3 has 11 residues. Between the trimmed V and J ends, which lost 11 bases and 3 bases, there was a span of 8 bases. Germline loops: CDR1 MDHEN, CDR2 SYDVKM. CDR3 residues: CAGAFGNTIYF. The CDR3 DNA reads TGTGCCGGCGCTTTTGGAAACACCATATATTTT.

This clonotype has ten or more counts. The gene calls are TRBV3-1 and TRBJ1-2; maybe TRBD1 (5 bases). CDR1 and CDR2 (germline): LGHDT, YNNKEL (reference sequence). CDR3 length: 13 residues. Trimming removed 1 base from V and 5 bases from J, with 8 bases in between. The CDR3 DNA is TGTGCCAGCAGCCAAGGAGGGGTTTATGGCTACACCTTC. It specifies CASSQGGVYGYTF.

This clonotype was seen once. The junction and the germline gene differ at one end; a read error may be behind it. The rearrangement joins TRBV6-2 or TRBV6-3 to TRBJ1-3, with D tentatively TRBD1 (5 bases). Germline V gene data show CDR1 as MNHEY and CDR2 as SVGEGT. This CDR3 has 13 residues. DNA for the CDR3: TGTGCCAGCACCGCGGACGGGGGAAACACCGTATATTTT. This translates into CASTADGGNTVYF.

This clonotype was seen ten or more times. V gene TRBV28 combines with J gene TRBJ2-3; no definite D call. The CDR3 sequence is 12 residues long. V dropped 4 bases and J dropped 7 bases, with 9 bases sitting between them. Germline V gene sequence: CDR1 MDHEN, CDR2 SYDVKM. For the CDR3, the DNA is TGTGCCAGCAGTTCCGGGCCTAATACGCAGTATTTT. It yields the protein CASSSGPNTQYF.

Only a few counts were recorded for this clonotype. The gene calls are TRBV5-1 and TRBJ1-5; perhaps TRBD1 as D (5 bases). V was trimmed by 3 bases and J by 0 bases, leaving 10 bases between them. The CDR3 extends over 15 amino acids. The germline gives CDR1 SGHRS, CDR2 YFSETQ. The CDR3 DNA follows: TGCGCCAGCAGCTCTGGGACGGGTAGCAATCAGCCCCAGCATTTT. Amino acids: CASSSGTGSNQPQHF.

This clonotype showed up many times. The chain links TRBV28 to TRBJ1-1; TRBD1 might be the D (5 bases). The CDR3 contains 13 residues. Germline V CDR1 and CDR2: MDHEN, SYDVKM. Trimming took off 3 bases at V and 1 base at J, with 6 bases between the two ends. The CDR3 DNA reads TGTGCCAGCAGTTTTGGGGGGAACACTGAAGCTTTCTTT. This gives the protein CASSFGGNTEAFF.